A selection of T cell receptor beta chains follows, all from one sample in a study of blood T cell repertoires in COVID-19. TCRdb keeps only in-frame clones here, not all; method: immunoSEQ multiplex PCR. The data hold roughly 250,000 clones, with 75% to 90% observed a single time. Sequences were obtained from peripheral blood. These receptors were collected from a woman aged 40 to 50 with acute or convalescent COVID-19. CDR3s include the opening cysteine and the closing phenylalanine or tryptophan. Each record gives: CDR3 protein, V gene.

CDR3 protein: CASSPDRDQPQHF
V gene: TRBV3-1/TRBV3-2

CDR3 protein: CASSSGTGNGYTF
V gene: TRBV12-3/TRBV12-4

CDR3 protein: CASSLTGSSYNEQFF
V gene: TRBV5-4

CDR3 protein: CASSTSTYGGDTQYF
V gene: TRBV5-1

CDR3 protein: CASSWRQASSYNEQFF
V gene: TRBV5-1

CDR3 protein: CASSSGRLAGTTDTQYF
V gene: TRBV9

CDR3 protein: CSVESLAGTYNEQFF
V gene: TRBV29-1

CDR3 protein: CASRPGLAGGPQFF
V gene: TRBV9

CDR3 protein: CASSLTGGASDTQYF
V gene: TRBV7-8

CDR3 protein: CASSGTGTGDTQYF
V gene: TRBV19

CDR3 protein: CASSRGGPGTGYEKLFF
V gene: TRBV2

CDR3 protein: CASSQWTVPGNTIYF
V gene: TRBV4-1

CDR3 protein: CASSLERTAQPNTEAFF
V gene: TRBV5-4

CDR3 protein: CASRLTPGQVTGYTF
V gene: TRBV6-5

CDR3 protein: CAWSPGQQNTEAFF
V gene: TRBV30

CDR3 protein: CASSPRTGGGTEAFF
V gene: TRBV14

CDR3 protein: CAIRPKGQGVAEAFF
V gene: TRBV10-3

CDR3 protein: CASSSGTGASNEQFF
V gene: TRBV7-9

CDR3 protein: CASRQLLAEKLFF
V gene: TRBV6-5

CDR3 protein: CASSLGVGGLAVDTQYF
V gene: TRBV5-8

CDR3 protein: CASSVGVGANYGYTF
V gene: TRBV9

CDR3 protein: CSVGAGNTEAFF
V gene: TRBV29-1

CDR3 protein: CASSHSWAGGYTF
V gene: TRBV3-1/TRBV3-2

CDR3 protein: CASSAGTAPSYNSPLHF
V gene: TRBV7-8

CDR3 protein: CASSSWTGSGETQYF
V gene: TRBV3-1/TRBV3-2

CDR3 protein: CASSPRTGYGYTF
V gene: TRBV11-2